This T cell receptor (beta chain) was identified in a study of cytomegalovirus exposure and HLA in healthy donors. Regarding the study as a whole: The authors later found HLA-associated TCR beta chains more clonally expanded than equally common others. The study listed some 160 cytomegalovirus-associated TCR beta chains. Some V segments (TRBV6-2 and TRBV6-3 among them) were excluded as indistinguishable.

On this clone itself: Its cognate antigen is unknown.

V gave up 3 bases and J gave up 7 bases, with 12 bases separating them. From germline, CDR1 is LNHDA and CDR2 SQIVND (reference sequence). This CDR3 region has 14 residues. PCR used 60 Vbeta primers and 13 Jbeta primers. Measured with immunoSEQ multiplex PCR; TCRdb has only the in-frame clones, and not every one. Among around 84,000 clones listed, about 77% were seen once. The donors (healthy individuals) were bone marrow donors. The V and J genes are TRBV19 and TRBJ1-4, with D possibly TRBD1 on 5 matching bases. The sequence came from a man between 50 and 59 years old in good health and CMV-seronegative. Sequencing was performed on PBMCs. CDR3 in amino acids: CASSMRGLGEKLFF. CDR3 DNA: TGTGCCAGTAGTATGAGGGGACTGGGTGAAAAACTGTTTTTT.